One TCR beta chain is described in this entry. Its matching antigen is unknown. These data are taken from a study of PD-1 blockade in classical Hodgkin lymphoma. Study-level results: The CD4+ diversity rise by C4D1 was clearest in complete responders. Initiation of nivolumab under 1 year after ASCT led to exclusion of patients. Lower baseline TCR diversity marked trial partial responders and progressors. Diminished baseline TCR diversity has been reported in newly diagnosed patients relative to healthy donors.

This CDR3 has 16 amino acids. The germline V gene encodes CDR1 SEHNR and CDR2 FQNEAQ (reference sequence). After removal of 5 bases from V and 4 bases from J, the junction contained 6 bases not matched to a gene. Produced via immunoSEQ multiplex PCR; TCRdb's table is partial and in-frame only. Of roughly 56,000 clones detected, around 90% appear once; the ten largest clones hold less than 9%. Stated time point: cycle 4 day 1 (C4D1), after five to seven weeks of nivolumab. Each patient relapsed following autologous stem cell transplantation, and prior brentuximab vedotin exposure differed. V gene TRBV7-9 combines with J gene TRBJ2-5; 14 nucleotides line up with TRBD2. This TCR derives from a human donor with classical Hodgkin lymphoma. The source was peripheral blood mononuclear cells (PBMCs), collected before the fourth cycle of nivolumab. This chain's CDR3 is CASSRGLAGGRETQYF. CDR3 coding DNA: TGTGCCAGCAGCCGCGGACTAGCGGGGGGAAGAGAGACCCAGTACTTC.